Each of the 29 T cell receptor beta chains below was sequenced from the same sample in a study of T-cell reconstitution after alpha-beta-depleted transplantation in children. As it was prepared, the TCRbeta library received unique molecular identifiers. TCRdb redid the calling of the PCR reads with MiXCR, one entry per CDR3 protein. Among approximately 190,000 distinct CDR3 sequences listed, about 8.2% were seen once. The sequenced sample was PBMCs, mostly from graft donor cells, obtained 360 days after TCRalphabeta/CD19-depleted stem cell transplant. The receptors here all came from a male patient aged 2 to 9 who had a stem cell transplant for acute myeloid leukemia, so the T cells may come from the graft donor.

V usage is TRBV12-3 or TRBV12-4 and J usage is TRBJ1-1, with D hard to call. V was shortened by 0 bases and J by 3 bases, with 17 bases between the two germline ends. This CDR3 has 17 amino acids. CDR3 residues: CASSLAPSWMDDTEAFF. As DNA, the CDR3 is TGTGCCAGCAGTTTAGCGCCTTCCTGGATGGATGACACTGAAGCTTTCTTT.

The CDR3 DNA reads TGTGCCAGCAGCTTGTTGCCGGAGGAATACACTGAAGCTTTCTTT. It yields the protein CASSLLPEEYTEAFF. The V call is TRBV5-6, the J call TRBJ1-1; D not certain. The CDR3 is 15 residues long. CDR1 is SGHDT and CDR2 is YYEEEE in the germline V gene. The V end lost 1 base, the J end lost 3 bases, and 13 bases lay between the germline ends.

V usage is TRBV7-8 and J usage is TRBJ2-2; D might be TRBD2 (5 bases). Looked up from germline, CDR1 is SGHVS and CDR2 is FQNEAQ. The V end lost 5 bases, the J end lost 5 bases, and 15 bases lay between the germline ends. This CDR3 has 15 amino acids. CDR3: CASSNPRAGTGELFF. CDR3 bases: TGTGCCAGCAGCAACCCGAGGGCGGGTACCGGGGAGCTGTTTTTT.

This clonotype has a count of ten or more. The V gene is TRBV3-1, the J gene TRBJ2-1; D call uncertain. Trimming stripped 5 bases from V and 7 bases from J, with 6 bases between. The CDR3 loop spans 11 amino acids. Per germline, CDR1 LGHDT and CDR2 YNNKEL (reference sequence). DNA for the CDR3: TGTGCCAGCAGCATAGGAAATGAGCAGTTCTTC. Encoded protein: CASSIGNEQFF.

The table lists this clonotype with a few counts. The CDR3 protein is CSVEYWGTETATDTQYF. CDR3 DNA: TGCAGCGTTGAATATTGGGGGACTGAGACAGCTACAGATACGCAGTATTTT. This chain uses TRBV29-1 with TRBJ2-3, with D tentatively TRBD2 (6 bases). The CDR3 length is 17 residues. Deletions cut 2 bases from V and 3 bases from J, with 21 bases between. Germline CDR1 is SQVTM and CDR2 is ANQGSEA.

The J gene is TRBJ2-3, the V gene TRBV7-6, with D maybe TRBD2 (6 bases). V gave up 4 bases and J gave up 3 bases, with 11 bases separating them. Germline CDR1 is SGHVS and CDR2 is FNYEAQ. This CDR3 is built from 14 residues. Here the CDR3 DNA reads TGTGCCAGCAGCTCGAGACTAGGGACAGATACGCAGTATTTT. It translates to CASSSRLGTDTQYF.

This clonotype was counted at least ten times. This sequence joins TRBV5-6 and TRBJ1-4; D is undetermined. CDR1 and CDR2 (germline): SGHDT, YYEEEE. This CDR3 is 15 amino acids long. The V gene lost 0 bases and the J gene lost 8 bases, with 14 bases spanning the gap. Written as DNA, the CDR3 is TGTGCCAGCAGCTTGGAAGAGGGTTTGGTCGAAAAACTGTTTTTT. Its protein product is CASSLEEGLVEKLFF.

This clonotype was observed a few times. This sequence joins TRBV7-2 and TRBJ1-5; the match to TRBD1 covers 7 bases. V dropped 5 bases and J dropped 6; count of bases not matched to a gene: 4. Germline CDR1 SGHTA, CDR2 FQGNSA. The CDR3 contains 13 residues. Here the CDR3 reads CASSARTGQPQHF. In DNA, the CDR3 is TGTGCCAGCAGCGCTCGGACAGGTCAGCCCCAGCATTTT.

The CDR3 region is CASSSGTSGAYNEQFF. The CDR3 DNA sequence: TGTGCCAGTAGTTCCGGGACTAGCGGGGCCTACAATGAGCAGTTCTTC. The chain uses TRBV19 and TRBJ2-1; TRBD2 aligns across 13 bases. This CDR3 comprises 16 residues. CDR1 and CDR2 from the germline V gene are LNHDA and SQIVND (reference sequence). Trimming cost V 5 bases and J 2 bases; bases outside gene matches: 3.

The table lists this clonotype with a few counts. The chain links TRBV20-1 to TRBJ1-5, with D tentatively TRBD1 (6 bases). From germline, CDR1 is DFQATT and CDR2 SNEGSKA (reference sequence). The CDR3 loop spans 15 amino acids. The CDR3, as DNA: TGCAGCGCAACTCCGGGACATTTTAGCAATCAGCCCCAGCATTTT. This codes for CSATPGHFSNQPQHF.

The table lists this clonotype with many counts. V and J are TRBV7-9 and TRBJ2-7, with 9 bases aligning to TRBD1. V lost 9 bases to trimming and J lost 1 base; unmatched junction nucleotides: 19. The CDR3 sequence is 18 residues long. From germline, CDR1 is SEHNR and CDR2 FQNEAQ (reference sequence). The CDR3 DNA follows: TGTGCCAGTTCCCTCGGGACAGGGTCTTTTTCCGGGTCCTACGAGCAGTACTTC. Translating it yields CASSLGTGSFSGSYEQYF.

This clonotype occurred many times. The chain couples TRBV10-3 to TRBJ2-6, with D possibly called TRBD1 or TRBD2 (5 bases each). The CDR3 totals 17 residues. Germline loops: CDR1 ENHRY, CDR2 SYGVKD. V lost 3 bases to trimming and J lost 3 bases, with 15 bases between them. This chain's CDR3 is CAISDLLLGGGANVLTF. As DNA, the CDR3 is TGTGCCATCAGTGATCTCCTTCTTGGGGGTGGGGCCAACGTCCTGACTTTC.

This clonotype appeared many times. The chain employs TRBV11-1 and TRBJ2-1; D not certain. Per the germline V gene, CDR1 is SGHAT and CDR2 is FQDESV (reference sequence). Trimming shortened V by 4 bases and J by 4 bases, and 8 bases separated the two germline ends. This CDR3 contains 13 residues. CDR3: CASSSRIYNEQFF. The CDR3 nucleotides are TGTGCCAGCAGCTCTCGGATATACAATGAGCAGTTCTTC.

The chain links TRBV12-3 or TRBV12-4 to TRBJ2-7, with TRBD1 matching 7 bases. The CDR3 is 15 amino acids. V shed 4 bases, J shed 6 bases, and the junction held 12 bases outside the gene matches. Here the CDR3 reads CASSSPGQTTCEQYF. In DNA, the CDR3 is TGTGCCAGCAGTTCCCCGGGACAGACTACGTGCGAGCAGTACTTC.

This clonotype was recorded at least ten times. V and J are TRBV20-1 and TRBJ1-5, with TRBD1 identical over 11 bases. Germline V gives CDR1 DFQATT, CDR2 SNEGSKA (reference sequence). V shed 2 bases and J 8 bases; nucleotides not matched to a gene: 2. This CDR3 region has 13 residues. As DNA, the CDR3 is TGCAGTGCTAGACGGGGACAGGGGGAGCCCCAGCATTTT. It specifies CSARRGQGEPQHF.

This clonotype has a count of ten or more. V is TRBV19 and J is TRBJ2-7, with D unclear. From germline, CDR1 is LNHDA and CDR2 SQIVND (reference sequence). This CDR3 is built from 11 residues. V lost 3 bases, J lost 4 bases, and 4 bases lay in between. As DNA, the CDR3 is TGTGCCAGTAGTATTGGATACGAGCAGTACTTC. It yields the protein CASSIGYEQYF.

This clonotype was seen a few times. The CDR3 DNA reads as TGTGCCAGCACCGGAATGAGGGGTCCCACCGGGGAGCTGTTTTTT. Protein: CASTGMRGPTGELFF. The chain links TRBV11-1 to TRBJ2-2, with D perhaps being TRBD1 or TRBD2 (5 bases each). This CDR3 comprises 15 residues. The germline V and J ends were trimmed by 7 bases and 4 bases, with 16 bases remaining between them. CDR1 and CDR2 (germline): SGHAT, FQDESV (reference sequence).

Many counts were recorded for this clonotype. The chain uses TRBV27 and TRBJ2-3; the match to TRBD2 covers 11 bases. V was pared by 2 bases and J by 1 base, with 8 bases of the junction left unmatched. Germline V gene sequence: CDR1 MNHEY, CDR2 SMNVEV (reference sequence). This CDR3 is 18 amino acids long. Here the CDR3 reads CASSLRGLAAWRTDTQYF. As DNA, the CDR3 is TGTGCCAGCAGTTTACGGGGACTAGCGGCTTGGCGCACAGATACGCAGTATTTT.

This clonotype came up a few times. The DNA for the CDR3 is TGTGCCAGCTCACCACAGACGGGGGCCAATTACAATGAGCAGTTCTTC. This codes for CASSPQTGANYNEQFF. J is TRBJ2-1 and V is TRBV18; D may be TRBD1 or TRBD2 (6 bases each). The CDR3 runs 16 residues. The germline V gene encodes CDR1 KGHSH and CDR2 LQKENI. V lost 1 base to trimming and J lost 4 bases, with 14 bases between them.

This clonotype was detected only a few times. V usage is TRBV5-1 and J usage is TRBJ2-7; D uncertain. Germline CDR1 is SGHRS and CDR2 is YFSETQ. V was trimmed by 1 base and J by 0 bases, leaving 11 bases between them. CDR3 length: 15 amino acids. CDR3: CASSLLGDPSYEQYF. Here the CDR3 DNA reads TGCGCCAGCAGCTTGCTGGGCGACCCCTCCTACGAGCAGTACTTC.

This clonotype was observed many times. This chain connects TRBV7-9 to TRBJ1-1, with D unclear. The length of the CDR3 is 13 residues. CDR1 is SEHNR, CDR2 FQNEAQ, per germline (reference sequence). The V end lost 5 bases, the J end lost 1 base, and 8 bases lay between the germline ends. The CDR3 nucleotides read TGTGCCAGCAGCCACGGAGGGAACACTGAAGCTTTCTTT. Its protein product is CASSHGGNTEAFF.

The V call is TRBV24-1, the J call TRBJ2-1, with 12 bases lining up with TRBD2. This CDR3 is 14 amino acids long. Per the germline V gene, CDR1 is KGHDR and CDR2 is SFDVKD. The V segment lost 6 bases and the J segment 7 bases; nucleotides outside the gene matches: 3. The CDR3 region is CATSSSGRANEQFF. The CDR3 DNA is TGTGCCACCAGTTCTAGCGGGAGGGCAAATGAGCAGTTCTTC.

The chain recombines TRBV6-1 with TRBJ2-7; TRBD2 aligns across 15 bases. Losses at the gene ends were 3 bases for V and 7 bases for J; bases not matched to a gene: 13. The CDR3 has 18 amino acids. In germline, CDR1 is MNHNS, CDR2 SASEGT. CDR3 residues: CASSDTWTSGRAVNEQYF. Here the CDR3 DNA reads TGTGCCAGCAGTGATACCTGGACTAGCGGGAGGGCCGTCAATGAGCAGTACTTC.

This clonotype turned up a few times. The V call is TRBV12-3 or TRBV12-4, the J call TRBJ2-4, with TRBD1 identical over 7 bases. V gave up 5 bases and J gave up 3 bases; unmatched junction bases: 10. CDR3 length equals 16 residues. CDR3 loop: CASSPRQGWDKNIQYF. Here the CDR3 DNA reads TGTGCCAGCAGTCCTAGACAGGGATGGGACAAAAACATTCAGTACTTC.

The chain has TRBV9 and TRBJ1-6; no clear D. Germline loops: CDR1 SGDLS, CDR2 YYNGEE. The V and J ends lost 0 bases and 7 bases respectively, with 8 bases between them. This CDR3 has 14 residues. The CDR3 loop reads CASSVATRNSPLHF. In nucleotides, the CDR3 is TGTGCCAGCAGCGTAGCTACGAGAAATTCACCCCTCCACTTT.

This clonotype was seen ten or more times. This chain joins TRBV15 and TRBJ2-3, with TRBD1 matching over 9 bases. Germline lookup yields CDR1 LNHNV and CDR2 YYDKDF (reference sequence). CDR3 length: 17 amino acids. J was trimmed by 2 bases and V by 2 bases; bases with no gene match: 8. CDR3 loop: CATSRPRQGGYTDTQYF. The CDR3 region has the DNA TGTGCCACCAGCAGACCGAGACAGGGGGGGTACACAGATACGCAGTATTTT.

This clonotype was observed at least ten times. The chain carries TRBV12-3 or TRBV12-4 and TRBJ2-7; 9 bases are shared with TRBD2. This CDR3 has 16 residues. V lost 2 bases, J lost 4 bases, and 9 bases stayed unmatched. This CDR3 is CASSLIGSGRSYEQYF. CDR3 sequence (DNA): TGTGCCAGCAGTTTAATTGGTAGCGGGAGATCTTACGAGCAGTACTTC.

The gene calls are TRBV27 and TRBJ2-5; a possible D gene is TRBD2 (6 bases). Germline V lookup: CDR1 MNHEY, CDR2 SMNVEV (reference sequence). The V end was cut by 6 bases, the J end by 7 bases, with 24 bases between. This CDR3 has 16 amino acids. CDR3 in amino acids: CASSPSGSGPPGTQYF. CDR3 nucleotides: TGTGCCAGCAGCCCAAGTGGAAGCGGGCCCCCGGGGACCCAGTACTTC.

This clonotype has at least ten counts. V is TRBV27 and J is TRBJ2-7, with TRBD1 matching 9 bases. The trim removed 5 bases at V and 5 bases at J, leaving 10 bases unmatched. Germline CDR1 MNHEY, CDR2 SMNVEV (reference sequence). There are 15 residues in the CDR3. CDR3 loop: CASSTTRDRVHEQYF. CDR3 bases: TGTGCCAGCAGTACTACCCGGGACAGGGTACACGAGCAGTACTTC.